This entry concerns a single T cell receptor (beta chain). What it recognizes is unknown. Before sequencing, viral peptide pools were used by the ViraFEST assay to expand antigen-specific CD4+ T cells. After around ten days in culture, the CD4+ T cells were isolated. Two doses of BNT162b2 or mRNA-1273 vaccine were administered to participants. Nucleocapsid antibody tests were negative, and the vaccine recipients had no prior SARS-CoV-2 infection. This specimen comes from a study of vaccination effects on CD4 cells after COVID-19. This CDR3 is 16 amino acids long. The germline CDR1 and CDR2 sequences are SGHVS and FQNEAQ. V shed 2 bases and J shed 0 bases, with 11 bases lying between them. Assay used: immunoSEQ multiplex PCR; TCRdb lists only in-frame clones, some missing. The sample has 57,000 or so clones, around four fifths seen once.

This specimen consisted of CD4+ T cells from PBMCs cultured with HCoV-229E spike peptides, obtained after COVID-19 vaccination. The chain combines TRBV7-8 with TRBJ1-5, with D unclear. The clonotype comes from a human donor who received a COVID-19 vaccine. The CDR3 DNA follows: TGTGCCAGCAGCTTATCACAAACCTATAGCAATCAGCCCCAGCATTTT. Protein: CASSLSQTYSNQPQHF. The full variable domain, its missing parts supplied by reference TRBV7-8 and TRBJ1-5, is GAGVSQSPRYKVAKRGQDVALRCDPISGHVSLFWYQQALGQGPEFLTYFQNEAQLDKSGLPSDRFFAERPEGSVSTLKIQRTQQEDSAVYLCASSLSQTYSNQPQHFGDGTRLSIL.